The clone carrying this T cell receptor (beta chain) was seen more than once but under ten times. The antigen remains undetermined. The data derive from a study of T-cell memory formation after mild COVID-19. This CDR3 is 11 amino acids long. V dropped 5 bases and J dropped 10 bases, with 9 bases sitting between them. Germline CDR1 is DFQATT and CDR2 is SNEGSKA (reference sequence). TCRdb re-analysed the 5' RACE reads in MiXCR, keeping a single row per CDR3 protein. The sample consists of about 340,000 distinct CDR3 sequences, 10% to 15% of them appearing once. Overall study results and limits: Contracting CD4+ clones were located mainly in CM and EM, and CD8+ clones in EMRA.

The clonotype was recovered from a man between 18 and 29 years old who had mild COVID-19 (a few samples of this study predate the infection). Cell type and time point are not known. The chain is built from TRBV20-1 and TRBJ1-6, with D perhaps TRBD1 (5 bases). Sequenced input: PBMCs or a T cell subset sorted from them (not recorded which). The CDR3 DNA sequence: TGCAGTGCTGCCGGGGGGTCACCCCTCCACTTT. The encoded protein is CSAAGGSPLHF.